The 25 T cell receptor beta chains presented below share a single source sample, sequenced in a study of blood T cell repertoires in COVID-19. Profiling relied on immunoSEQ multiplex PCR, and the TCRdb table lists in-frame clones only, not all of them. The sample lists roughly 230,000 clones; 80% to 95% were seen once. The specimen was peripheral blood. These receptors came from a man aged 25 to 40 with COVID-19, enrolled during active disease.

This clone has just one count. The J gene is TRBJ2-3, the V gene TRBV11-2; TRBD1 is a possible D gene (6 bases). The CDR3 is 15 amino acids. V gave up 1 base and J gave up 2 bases, with 10 bases separating them. In germline, CDR1 is SGHAT, CDR2 FQNNGV. The CDR3 DNA reads TGTGCCAGCAGCTTAGGTACAGGGTACACAGATACGCAGTATTTT. This gives the protein CASSLGTGYTDTQYF.

The rearrangement joins TRBV27 to TRBJ2-2; D might be TRBD1 (6 bases). The ends were cut back, 4 bases at V and 5 bases at J, with 8 bases in the middle. CDR3 length: 13 amino acids. Germline assignment: CDR1 MNHEY and CDR2 SMNVEV (reference sequence). The CDR3 region is CASSSRGTGELFF. The CDR3 DNA follows: TGTGCCAGCAGTTCCAGGGGAACCGGGGAGCTGTTTTTT.

The V and J genes are TRBV19 and TRBJ1-6; possible D gene TRBD1, 6 bases. The V gene lost 7 bases and the J gene lost 0 bases, with 13 bases spanning the gap. The CDR3 length is 16 residues. The germline V gene has CDR1 LNHDA and CDR2 SQIVND (reference sequence). CDR3 coding DNA: TGTGCCAGTACCTCACAGGGCTACTCCTATAATTCACCCCTCCACTTT. Translated, it gives CASTSQGYSYNSPLHF. The whole variable domain, filled in from reference TRBV19 and TRBJ1-6, reads DGGITQSPKYLFRKEGQNVTLSCEQNLNHDAMYWYRQDPGQGLRLIYYSQIVNDFQKGDIAEGYSVSREKKESFPLTVTSAQKNPTAFYLCASTSQGYSYNSPLHFGNGTRLTVT.

The chain joins TRBV12-3 or TRBV12-4 to TRBJ2-3, with D unresolved. This CDR3 has 13 residues. V was cut by 3 bases and J by 0 bases, with 4 bases left in between. CDR3 nucleotides: TGTGCCAGCAGTTTCGGGAGCACAGATACGCAGTATTTT. It encodes CASSFGSTDTQYF.

The rearrangement joins TRBV6-1 to TRBJ1-2, with no clear D. Germline assignment: CDR1 MNHNS and CDR2 SASEGT. Trimming pared 1 base from V and 6 bases from J, leaving 9 bases between. The CDR3 consists of 13 residues. The CDR3 DNA reads as TGTGCCAGCAGTGAAGATAATCTCGATGGCTACACCTTC. Translation: CASSEDNLDGYTF.

CDR3 amino acids: CASSLARGVLQRDTQYF. Here the CDR3 DNA reads TGTGCCAGCAGCTTAGCGCGGGGGGTCCTTCAGCGGGATACGCAGTATTTT. The V call is TRBV7-6, the J call TRBJ2-3; TRBD2 matches at 8 bases. Germline V gives CDR1 SGHVS, CDR2 FNYEAQ. This CDR3 region has 17 residues. J was trimmed by 6 bases and V by 0 bases; bases with no gene match: 11.

The V call is TRBV6-2 or TRBV6-3, the J call TRBJ2-7; TRBD2 matches at 7 bases. Trimming removed 6 bases from V and 3 bases from J; junction bases left unmatched: 5. Per germline, CDR1 MNHEY and CDR2 SVGEGT. The CDR3 loop spans 13 amino acids. The CDR3 spells CASSWEGGYEQYF. The CDR3 bases are TGTGCCAGCAGCTGGGAGGGAGGCTACGAGCAGTACTTC.

The chain is built from TRBV4-1 and TRBJ2-1; the D gene is possibly TRBD2 (7 bases). CDR3 length: 16 residues. Per the germline V gene, CDR1 is MGHRA and CDR2 is YSYEKL. Trimming took 0 bases from V and 4 from J, leaving 13 bases between them. The chain's CDR3 is CASSQEGGGAYNEQFF. The CDR3 DNA follows: TGCGCCAGCAGCCAAGAAGGAGGGGGGGCATACAATGAGCAGTTCTTC.

J is TRBJ1-6 and V is TRBV7-9, with 8 bases fitting TRBD1. Looked up from germline, CDR1 is SEHNR and CDR2 is FQNEAQ (reference sequence). Losses at the gene ends were 5 bases for V and 10 bases for J; bases not matched to a gene: 10. This CDR3 spans 15 amino acids. CDR3 bases: TGTGCCAGCAGCCAACTGGACAGGGTCGGATCACCCCTCCACTTT. Translating gives CASSQLDRVGSPLHF.

The V gene is TRBV3-1 (or the pseudogene TRBV3-2), the J gene TRBJ1-5; TRBD1 agrees at 9 bases. Germline V CDR1 and CDR2: LGHDT, YNNKEL (reference sequence). Trimming cost V 4 bases and J 4 bases; bases outside gene matches: 2. The CDR3 contains 14 residues. The CDR3 region is CASSRQGGNQPQHF. In nucleotides, the CDR3 is TGTGCCAGCAGCCGACAGGGGGGGAATCAGCCCCAGCATTTT.

Concerning this clone itself: The sample carries other DNA sequences with the same CDR3. The rearrangement links TRBV9 to TRBJ2-2; unclear D gene. CDR3 size: 12 residues. Deletions cut 4 bases from V and 8 bases from J, with 9 bases between. Germline V gene lookup returns CDR1 SGDLS and CDR2 YYNGEE. In nucleotides, the CDR3 is TGTGCCAGCAGCCCTACAGAAGGGGAGCTGTTTTTT. It translates to CASSPTEGELFF.

This sequence joins TRBV10-3 and TRBJ2-1; 7 nucleotides line up with TRBD1. V gave up 4 bases and J gave up 4 bases; unmatched junction bases: 4. Germline CDR1 and CDR2: ENHRY and SYGVKD. CDR3 size: 14 residues. The CDR3 spells CAISGDSLYNEQFF. The CDR3 coding sequence is TGTGCCATCAGTGGGGACAGTCTTTACAATGAGCAGTTCTTC.

This clone showed up just a few times. The chain employs TRBV3-1 (or the pseudogene TRBV3-2) and TRBJ1-5; D perhaps matches TRBD1 (5 bases). CDR1 LGHDT and CDR2 YNNKEL come from the germline V gene (reference sequence). CDR3 length equals 13 residues. Trimming took 0 bases from V and 9 from J, leaving 9 bases between them. The CDR3 DNA is TGTGCCAGCAGCCAAGATCTGGGGGGGCCCCAGCATTTT. This translates into CASSQDLGGPQHF.

This chain links TRBV7-2 with TRBJ1-3; tentatively, D is TRBD1 (6 bases). The CDR3 length is 13 residues. Germline V lookup: CDR1 SGHTA, CDR2 FQGNSA. Trimming took off 4 bases at V and 2 bases at J, with 6 bases between the two ends. CDR3 in amino acids: CASSYRAGNTIYF. In DNA form, the CDR3 reads TGTGCCAGCAGCTACAGGGCTGGAAACACCATATATTTT.

This clone was seen just once. The gene calls are TRBV6-5 and TRBJ1-1; 9 bases match TRBD1. Germline V gene data show CDR1 as MNHEY and CDR2 as SVGAGI. The length of the CDR3 is 16 residues. V lost 4 bases to trimming and J lost 1 base; unmatched junction nucleotides: 7. DNA for the CDR3: TGTGCCAGCAGTTTGGGACAGGGAAGAGGGAACACTGAAGCTTTCTTT. Protein: CASSLGQGRGNTEAFF.

In this sample, this clone turned up once. As DNA, the CDR3 is TGTGCCAGCAGTTACTCGTTTCCCAGCTCCTACAATGAGCAGTTCTTC. It codes for CASSYSFPSSYNEQFF. V gene TRBV6-6 combines with J gene TRBJ2-1; D not certain. The CDR3 totals 16 residues. The germline V gene encodes CDR1 MNHNY and CDR2 SVGAGI (reference sequence). V gave up 0 bases and J gave up 0 bases, with 9 bases separating them.

CDR3 sequence reads: CASSQRGTYNEQFF. The CDR3 nucleotides are TGTGCCAGCAGCCAGCGAGGGACCTACAATGAGCAGTTCTTC. The chain couples TRBV14 to TRBJ2-1, with D perhaps TRBD2 (5 bases). CDR1 is SGHDN, CDR2 FVKESK, per germline. V dropped 3 bases and J dropped 2 bases, with 8 bases sitting between them. The CDR3 sequence is 14 residues long.

The chain links TRBV5-4 to TRBJ2-5; 7 bases agree with TRBD1. Germline assignment: CDR1 SGHNT and CDR2 YYREEE (reference sequence). The CDR3 is 14 amino acids. With 0 bases clipped from V and 3 bases from J, the junction kept 2 bases outside the gene matches. CDR3: CASSLVQGEETQYF. The CDR3, as DNA: TGTGCCAGCAGCTTGGTCCAGGGGGAAGAGACCCAGTACTTC.

The CDR3 sequence: CATGTAPGNTIYF. The DNA of the CDR3 is TGCGCCACCGGGACAGCCCCTGGAAACACCATATATTTT. The chain joins TRBV10-2 to TRBJ1-3; TRBD1 aligns across 7 bases. Germline V gene data show CDR1 as WSHSY and CDR2 as SAAADI. V was pared by 10 bases and J by 2 bases, with 5 bases of the junction left unmatched. This CDR3 region has 13 residues.

The CDR3, as DNA: TGCAGCGTAGAGACAGACGAAGCCACAGATACGCAGTATTTT. This codes for CSVETDEATDTQYF. V is TRBV29-1 and J is TRBJ2-3; possible D gene TRBD1, 5 bases. Trimming removed 6 bases from V and 2 bases from J, with 15 bases in between. Germline loops: CDR1 SQVTM, CDR2 ANQGSEA. The CDR3 is made up of 14 amino acids.

The chain's CDR3 is CASSPDGRGPQHF. The CDR3 nucleotides read TGTGCCAGCAGTCCTGACGGTCGCGGGCCCCAGCATTTT. The chain combines TRBV6-6 with TRBJ1-5; unclear D gene. Between the trimmed V and J ends, which lost 5 bases and 9 bases, there was a span of 14 bases. CDR1 is MNHNY and CDR2 is SVGAGI in the germline V gene (reference sequence). The CDR3 contains 13 residues.

This rearrangement joins TRBV20-1 to TRBJ1-6; no reliable D call. The CDR3 is made up of 14 amino acids. Germline V gives CDR1 DFQATT, CDR2 SNEGSKA (reference sequence). Trimming removed 3 bases from V and 10 bases from J, with 16 bases in between. CDR3 in amino acids: CSASEGDRRSPLHF. The CDR3 bases are TGCAGTGCTAGTGAGGGCGATAGGAGGTCACCCCTCCACTTT.

This rearrangement joins TRBV27 to TRBJ1-5; D is possibly TRBD1 (6 bases). V was pared by 5 bases and J by 0 bases, with 8 bases between. Germline loops: CDR1 MNHEY, CDR2 SMNVEV (reference sequence). CDR3 length: 14 residues. CDR3 in amino acids: CASSPGVSNQPQHF. The CDR3 coding sequence is TGTGCCAGCAGTCCAGGGGTTAGCAATCAGCCCCAGCATTTT.

This clone has only one observation. The chain employs TRBV7-9 and TRBJ1-5, with D uncertain. V was pared by 3 bases and J by 2 bases, with 8 bases between. The CDR3 loop spans 14 amino acids. From germline, CDR1 is SEHNR and CDR2 FQNEAQ (reference sequence). The CDR3: CASSLGGGNQPQHF. The CDR3 coding sequence is TGTGCCAGCAGCTTGGGTGGAGGCAATCAGCCCCAGCATTTT.

The chain joins TRBV4-2 to TRBJ2-7; 9 bases align to TRBD2. The CDR3 covers 15 residues. Germline V gene data show CDR1 as LGHNA and CDR2 as YNFKEQ. V shed 0 bases, J shed 12 bases, and the junction held 12 bases outside the gene matches. This CDR3 reads CASSQESGGTPGVYF. CDR3 DNA sequence: TGTGCCAGCAGCCAAGAGAGCGGGGGGACCCCTGGGGTGTACTTC.